Below, 22 T cell receptor beta chains from the same sample are listed, as sequenced in a study of blood T cell repertoires in COVID-19. Sequenced by immunoSEQ multiplex PCR; TCRdb stores in-frame clones only, minus some. In the table there are approximately 76,000 clones, 88% of which are singletons. Sequenced: peripheral blood. These receptors were collected from a human donor in a cohort sampled during active COVID-19.

This clone was seen a single time. The J gene is TRBJ2-5, the V gene TRBV7-6; TRBD1 matches at 9 bases. The J segment lost 9 bases and the V segment lost 5 bases, leaving 10 bases of the junction unmatched. Looked up from germline, CDR1 is SGHVS and CDR2 is FNYEAQ. CDR3 length equals 14 residues. The CDR3 here is CASSLGQGPSPQYF. DNA for the CDR3: TGTGCCAGCAGCCTTGGACAGGGGCCCTCTCCCCAGTACTTC.

V gene TRBV5-1 combines with J gene TRBJ1-5, with D tentatively TRBD1 (6 bases). The V and J ends lost 2 bases and 0 bases respectively, with 9 bases between them. The CDR3 has 15 residues. Germline V gene sequence: CDR1 SGHRS, CDR2 YFSETQ. For the CDR3, the DNA is TGCGCCAGCAGCTTTGGGACACCTAGCAATCAGCCCCAGCATTTT. Encoded protein: CASSFGTPSNQPQHF.

This clone was detected only once. The chain employs TRBV19 and TRBJ1-1, with 7 bases identical to TRBD1. Germline V gene data show CDR1 as LNHDA and CDR2 as SQIVND (reference sequence). This CDR3 is built from 13 residues. Trimming cost V 7 bases and J 1 base; bases outside gene matches: 3. The CDR3 loop reads CASIGTENTEAFF. DNA of the CDR3: TGTGCCAGTATCGGGACAGAGAACACTGAAGCTTTCTTT.

The J gene is TRBJ2-1, the V gene TRBV7-3; 11 nucleotides line up with TRBD2. The CDR3 contains 16 residues. Trimming cost V 5 bases and J 6 bases; bases outside gene matches: 9. Germline values: CDR1 SGHTA, CDR2 FQGTGA. The CDR3 region is CASSLRSGRALNEQFF. In DNA, the CDR3 is TGTGCCAGCAGCCTCCGTAGCGGGAGGGCCCTCAATGAGCAGTTCTTC.

V gene TRBV6-5 combines with J gene TRBJ1-2; D uncertain. This CDR3 comprises 13 residues. Germline CDR1 and CDR2: MNHEY and SVGAGI. The ends were cut back, 6 bases at V and 8 bases at J, with 16 bases in the middle. CDR3 nucleotides: TGTGCCAGCAGGTATACAGAGGGCGCAGGCTACACCTTC. Its translation: CASRYTEGAGYTF.

The CDR3 loop reads CASSPQQGSQPQHF. As DNA, the CDR3 is TGTGCCAGTAGTCCCCAACAGGGGAGCCAGCCCCAGCATTTT. The chain joins TRBV19 to TRBJ1-5; 7 nucleotides line up with TRBD1. CDR1 is LNHDA and CDR2 is SQIVND in the germline V gene (reference sequence). The trim removed 5 bases at V and 7 bases at J, leaving 8 bases unmatched. This CDR3 contains 14 residues.

The chain is built from TRBV5-4 and TRBJ2-7; TRBD1 matches at 11 bases. The CDR3 length is 15 residues. The germline V gene has CDR1 SGHNT and CDR2 YYREEE (reference sequence). V lost 4 bases, J lost 6 bases, and 9 bases stayed unmatched. CDR3 DNA sequence: TGTGCCAGCAGCCCACAGGACAGGGGGCGCTCCGAGCAGTACTTC. This encodes CASSPQDRGRSEQYF.

V and J are TRBV2 and TRBJ1-1; D is ambiguous. The germline V and J ends were trimmed by 5 bases and 3 bases, with 7 bases remaining between them. The CDR3 loop spans 12 amino acids. The V gene's germline CDR1 is SNHLY and CDR2 FYNNEI. The CDR3 is CASSLGDTEAFF. CDR3 DNA: TGTGCCAGCAGTCTCGGAGACACTGAAGCTTTCTTT.

The table lists this clone with a count of one. V gene TRBV15 combines with J gene TRBJ1-4; 7 nucleotides match TRBD1. The CDR3 has 19 residues. The germline V gene has CDR1 LNHNV and CDR2 YYDKDF (reference sequence). Germline trimming cut 0 bases from V and 4 bases from J; bases unmatched to any gene: 14. This chain's CDR3 is CATSREVMGQPLFNEKLFF. The CDR3 coding sequence is TGTGCCACCAGCAGAGAGGTTATGGGACAGCCCCTTTTTAATGAAAAACTGTTTTTT. The variable domain in full, completed from reference TRBV15 and TRBJ1-4, reads DAMVIQNPRYQVTQFGKPVTLSCSQTLNHNVMYWYQQKSSQAPKLLFHYYDKDFNNEADTPDNFQSRRPNTSFCFLDIRSPGLGDTAMYLCATSREVMGQPLFNEKLFFGSGTQLSVL.

The rearrangement joins TRBV28 to TRBJ2-1; D gene uncertain. The germline V and J ends were trimmed by 4 bases and 7 bases, with 11 bases remaining between them. Germline V gene sequence: CDR1 MDHEN, CDR2 SYDVKM. The CDR3 loop spans 13 amino acids. This CDR3 is CASSYQVSNEQFF. Written as DNA, the CDR3 is TGTGCCAGCAGTTACCAGGTTTCGAATGAGCAGTTCTTC.

This clone was detected once. This chain joins TRBV25-1 and TRBJ2-2; 7 bases are a match to TRBD1. The length of the CDR3 is 16 residues. In germline, CDR1 is MGHDK, CDR2 SYGVNS. V trimming: 4 bases; J trimming: 1 base; junction bases outside the gene matches: 6. CDR3 nucleotides: TGTGCCAGCAGTGCTACGACAGGGATGAACACCGGGGAGCTGTTTTTT. Translation gives CASSATTGMNTGELFF.

This chain connects TRBV19 to TRBJ2-2; TRBD2 aligns across 8 bases. V shed 7 bases, J shed 7 bases, and the junction held 14 bases outside the gene matches. The CDR3 has 16 residues. Per germline, CDR1 LNHDA and CDR2 SQIVND (reference sequence). CDR3 protein: CASTPPSGRRGGELFF. The CDR3 DNA reads as TGTGCCAGTACCCCCCCAAGCGGGAGACGAGGCGGGGAGCTGTTTTTT.

The genes are TRBV2 and TRBJ2-4; D is possibly TRBD1 (5 bases). In germline, CDR1 is SNHLY, CDR2 FYNNEI. CDR3 length: 14 amino acids. Trimming took off 9 bases at V and 0 bases at J, with 12 bases between the two ends. The CDR3 here is CASKTVSAKNIQYF. CDR3 sequence (DNA): TGTGCCAGTAAGACAGTTTCAGCCAAAAACATTCAGTACTTC.

This chain links TRBV9 with TRBJ1-3; D unresolved. This CDR3 has 14 residues. Germline V gene sequence: CDR1 SGDLS, CDR2 YYNGEE. V was shortened by 0 bases and J by 2 bases, with 6 bases between the two germline ends. CDR3 nucleotides: TGTGCCAGCAGCGTAGTGGGAGCTGGAAACACCATATATTTT. Its protein product is CASSVVGAGNTIYF. The full variable domain, with the rest looked up from reference TRBV9 and TRBJ1-3, is DSGVTQTPKHLITATGQRVTLRCSPRSGDLSVYWYQQSLDQGLQFLIQYYNGEERAKGNILERFSAQQFPDLHSELNLSSLELGDSALYFCASSVVGAGNTIYFGEGSWLTVV.

The V call is TRBV9, the J call TRBJ2-1; the match to TRBD2 covers 11 bases. V was pared by 4 bases and J by 0 bases, with 12 bases of the junction left unmatched. The CDR3 extends over 19 amino acids. Germline V gene lookup returns CDR1 SGDLS and CDR2 YYNGEE. CDR3 bases: TGTGCCAGCAGCTTAAGGACTAGCGGGCTATTTGACTCCTACAATGAGCAGTTCTTC. It encodes CASSLRTSGLFDSYNEQFF.

The chain carries TRBV5-1 and TRBJ1-2; TRBD1 might be the D (6 bases). The CDR3 is 15 residues long. The germline CDR1 and CDR2 sequences are SGHRS and YFSETQ. V was shortened by 0 bases and J by 4 bases, with 13 bases between the two germline ends. The CDR3 sequence is CASSLDAGTPYGYTF. DNA for the CDR3: TGCGCCAGCAGCTTGGACGCCGGGACACCCTATGGCTACACCTTC.

This chain connects TRBV6-5 to TRBJ2-7; D perhaps matches TRBD1 (6 bases). The CDR3 spans 13 residues. CDR1 is MNHEY, CDR2 SVGAGI, per germline. V was cut by 8 bases and J by 3 bases, with 14 bases left in between. CDR3: CASLGIGGYEQYF. The DNA for the CDR3 is TGTGCCAGCTTGGGGATAGGGGGCTACGAGCAGTACTTC.

J is TRBJ1-1 and V is TRBV7-3; no reliable D call. The CDR3 contains 13 residues. V lost 4 bases and J lost 3, with 9 bases in between. CDR1 is SGHTA, CDR2 FQGTGA, per germline. CDR3 region: CASSSMLDTEAFF. The CDR3, as DNA: TGTGCCAGCAGCTCCATGCTAGACACTGAAGCTTTCTTT. Filled out from reference TRBV7-3 and TRBJ1-1, the complete variable domain reads GAGVSQTPSNKVTEKGKYVELRCDPISGHTALYWYRQSLGQGPEFLIYFQGTGAADDSGLPNDRFFAVRPEGSVSTLKIQRTERGDSAVYLCASSSMLDTEAFFGQGTRLTVV.

There are a few counts of this clone. The chain links TRBV27 to TRBJ1-2; D unclear. V dropped 4 bases and J dropped 0 bases, with 3 bases sitting between them. This CDR3 region has 12 residues. Per germline, CDR1 MNHEY and CDR2 SMNVEV (reference sequence). Here the CDR3 reads CASSSSNYGYTF. The CDR3 coding sequence is TGTGCCAGCAGTTCCTCTAACTATGGCTACACCTTC.

The genes are TRBV18 and TRBJ1-2; D ambiguous. Germline values: CDR1 KGHSH, CDR2 LQKENI. The CDR3 runs 13 residues. The ends were cut back, 9 bases at V and 5 bases at J, with 16 bases in the middle. The CDR3 here is CASNNPPPYGYTF. CDR3 DNA: TGTGCCAGTAACAATCCCCCTCCTTATGGCTACACCTTC. Full variable domain (rest looked up from reference TRBV18 and TRBJ1-2): NAGVMQNPRHLVRRRGQEARLRCSPMKGHSHVYWYRQLPEEGLKFMVYLQKENIIDESGMPKERFSAEFPKEGPSILRIQQVVRGDSAAYFCASNNPPPYGYTFGSGTRLTVV.

The DNA of the CDR3 is TGTGCCAGCACCTTCGGACTCACTCTGAACACCGGGGAGCTGTTTTTT. This translates into CASTFGLTLNTGELFF. This sequence joins TRBV7-2 and TRBJ2-2, with D perhaps matching TRBD2 (5 bases). The CDR3 is made up of 16 amino acids. Germline V gene data show CDR1 as SGHTA and CDR2 as FQGNSA. Trimming shortened V by 7 bases and J by 1 base, and 16 bases separated the two germline ends.

V usage is TRBV11-3 and J usage is TRBJ2-5, with D perhaps matching TRBD2 (5 bases). V was pared by 3 bases and J by 2 bases, with 7 bases between. CDR1 and CDR2 (germline): SGHNT, YENEEA. The CDR3 sequence is 13 residues long. CDR3 sequence reads: CASSFREQETQYF. In nucleotides, the CDR3 is TGTGCCAGCAGCTTCCGGGAACAAGAGACCCAGTACTTC.